The entry below gives a single TCR beta chain sequence along with its context. No antigen is known for it. This entry belongs to a study of cytomegalovirus exposure and HLA in healthy donors. Overall study findings and caveats: A later analysis revealed that TCR association rates differed between HLA loci, peaking at DRB1 and bottoming out at HLA-C. Later analysis identified a missense DCLRE1C variant that was linked to TCR beta V- and J-gene trimming.

With 60 Vbeta and 13 Jbeta primers, the PCR was carried out. Data came from immunoSEQ multiplex PCR; TCRdb stores just in-frame clones and leaves some out. The sample lists about 180,000 clones, under 85% seen once, with about 2.9% in the top ten. The receptor's source is a male donor in good health and CMV-seronegative. The sequenced material came from PBMCs.

The CDR3 nucleotides are TGTGCCAGCACCGGGGGAGGGCCATATGAGCAGTTCTTC. It yields the protein CASTGGGPYEQFF. This chain links TRBV11-1 with TRBJ2-1, with TRBD2 matching over 7 bases. The J segment lost 8 bases and the V segment lost 7 bases, leaving 8 bases of the junction unmatched. Looked up from germline, CDR1 is SGHAT and CDR2 is FQDESV (reference sequence). The CDR3 runs to 13 residues.